This T cell receptor (beta chain) was recorded in a study of T cells expressing NK-cell markers. TCRdb reprocessed the 5' RACE reads and stores each CDR3 protein as one record, lacking DNA. This specimen shows about 430,000 distinct CDR3 sequences; the ten leading clones hold approximately 1.4%. Study results and caveats: Where a handful of donors were concerned, these clonotypes also led the CD3+CD56-NKG2C+ fraction. The study left the HCMV specificity of expanded NKG2C+ T cell clones unresolved.

About this clonotype: Its cognate antigen is unknown.

This CDR3 has 17 residues. Germline lookup yields CDR1 MNHEY and CDR2 SVGEGT. The rearrangement joins TRBV6-2 or TRBV6-3 to TRBJ1-2. Sequences were obtained from blood T cells: a sorted CD56 or NKG2C T cell subset, CD4+ or CD8+ T cells, or bulk PBMC T cells (not recorded which). The clonotype comes from a woman aged 45 to 65 in good health. The CDR3 is CASSPDRRGPSNYGYTF.